The next 16 T cell receptor beta chains were all read from a single sample in a study of blood T cell repertoires in COVID-19. This table comes from immunoSEQ multiplex PCR, and its TCRdb copy is limited to in-frame clones, with some not included. The data hold approximately 300,000 clones, with around 90% observed a single time. The sample taken for sequencing was PBMCs or T cells enriched from blood (not recorded which). Every receptor here comes from a man in his 60s who had recovered from COVID-19.

The rearrangement uses TRBV5-1 and TRBJ2-7; maybe TRBD1 (7 bases). The CDR3 loop spans 13 amino acids. Germline CDR1 SGHRS, CDR2 YFSETQ. The V and J ends lost 3 bases and 6 bases respectively, with 13 bases between them. CDR3 residues: CASSSEGQSEQYF. DNA for the CDR3: TGCGCCAGCAGCTCGGAGGGACAGAGCGAGCAGTACTTC.

To note about this clone: Additional DNA sequences in this sample encode the identical CDR3. The V call is TRBV7-9, the J call TRBJ2-3; D remains ambiguous. The CDR3 sequence is 13 residues long. Trimming stripped 1 base from V and 2 bases from J, with 4 bases between. The germline V gene has CDR1 SEHNR and CDR2 FQNEAQ (reference sequence). The chain's CDR3 is CASSLGLTDTQYF. The CDR3 DNA follows: TGTGCCAGCAGCTTAGGACTCACAGATACGCAGTATTTT.

The rearrangement uses TRBV7-2 and TRBJ1-1, with 7 bases lining up with TRBD1. V dropped 5 bases and J dropped 3; count of bases not matched to a gene: 6. This CDR3 is 14 amino acids long. Germline V gene data show CDR1 as SGHTA and CDR2 as FQGNSA. The CDR3 DNA reads as TGTGCCAGCAGCCCCCTGGGACAGCACACTGAAGCTTTCTTT. Amino acid sequence: CASSPLGQHTEAFF.

V usage is TRBV6-5 and J usage is TRBJ2-5, with TRBD1 matching 11 bases. Germline trimming cut 4 bases from V and 2 bases from J; bases unmatched to any gene: 0. The germline V gene has CDR1 MNHEY and CDR2 SVGAGI. The CDR3 runs 14 residues. CDR3 nucleotides: TGTGCCAGCAGTTGGGACAGGGGGCAAGAGACCCAGTACTTC. Protein product: CASSWDRGQETQYF.

This chain joins TRBV7-9 and TRBJ2-7; 9 bases align to TRBD2. After removal of 5 bases from V and 4 bases from J, the junction contained 12 bases not matched to a gene. Per the germline V gene, CDR1 is SEHNR and CDR2 is FQNEAQ (reference sequence). The CDR3 sequence is 16 residues long. As DNA, the CDR3 is TGTGCCAGCAGCGCAAACCCGGGACTAGCTAGTTACGAGCAGTACTTC. This translates into CASSANPGLASYEQYF.

The V call is TRBV11-2, the J call TRBJ2-4; weak D call: TRBD1 (6 bases). Trimming removed 4 bases at V and 6 bases at J, with 13 bases between. The length of the CDR3 is 14 residues. Germline loops: CDR1 SGHAT, CDR2 FQNNGV. The CDR3 DNA reads as TGTGCCAGCAGCTCACTTGGGGGCACAAACATTCAGTACTTC. Protein: CASSSLGGTNIQYF. The whole variable domain, remainder taken from reference TRBV11-2 and TRBJ2-4, is EAGVAQSPRYKIIEKRQSVAFWCNPISGHATLYWYQQILGQGPKLLIQFQNNGVVDDSQLPKDRFSAERLKGVDSTLKIQPAKLEDSAVYLCASSSLGGTNIQYFGAGTRLSVL.

The chain carries TRBV6-5 and TRBJ1-2; D unresolved. Germline lookup yields CDR1 MNHEY and CDR2 SVGAGI. The CDR3 runs to 11 residues. Trimming stripped 6 bases from V and 8 bases from J, with 10 bases between. Here the CDR3 reads CASRGAEGYTF. In DNA, the CDR3 is TGTGCCAGCAGGGGCGCAGAGGGCTACACCTTC.

The genes are TRBV5-4 and TRBJ2-7; TRBD2 is a possible D gene (5 bases). CDR3 length equals 13 residues. Between the trimmed V and J ends, which lost 0 bases and 4 bases, there was a span of 8 bases. Per the germline V gene, CDR1 is SGHNT and CDR2 is YYREEE (reference sequence). This chain's CDR3 is CASSLGSGYEQYF. As DNA, the CDR3 is TGTGCCAGCAGCTTGGGGTCGGGATACGAGCAGTACTTC. Based on the CDR3 plus reference TRBV5-4 and TRBJ2-7, the full variable domain is ETGVTQSPTHLIKTRGQQVTLRCSSQSGHNTVSWYQQALGQGPQFIFQYYREEENGRGNFPPRFSGLQFPNYSSELNVNALELDDSALYLCASSLGSGYEQYFGPGTRLTVT.

In its sample, this clone was seen once. Other DNA sequences in this specimen translate into the identical CDR3. V and J are TRBV7-2 and TRBJ1-2; 7 bases align to TRBD1. V lost 6 bases to trimming and J lost 3 bases; unmatched junction nucleotides: 4. The CDR3 contains 13 residues. Germline CDR1 SGHTA, CDR2 FQGNSA. The CDR3 region has the DNA TGTGCCAGCAGTTTCGACAGGGACTATGGCTACACCTTC. As protein: CASSFDRDYGYTF.

The V and J genes are TRBV5-5 and TRBJ2-5; no clear D gene. The V and J ends lost 4 bases and 0 bases respectively, with 4 bases between them. Germline V lookup: CDR1 SGHKS, CDR2 YYEKEE (reference sequence). This CDR3 has 12 amino acids. In DNA, the CDR3 is TGTGCCAGCAGCCTCTACCAAGAGACCCAGTACTTC. Translation: CASSLYQETQYF.

This chain joins TRBV29-1 and TRBJ1-1; possible D gene TRBD1, 5 bases. Looked up from germline, CDR1 is SQVTM and CDR2 is ANQGSEA. The V end lost 2 bases, the J end lost 3 bases, and 13 bases lay between the germline ends. CDR3 size: 14 residues. CDR3 region: CSVESQGWYTEAFF. The DNA of the CDR3 is TGCAGCGTTGAATCGCAGGGATGGTACACTGAAGCTTTCTTT. Looking up the rest from reference TRBV29-1 and TRBJ1-1 gives the full variable domain: SAVISQKPSRDICQRGTSLTIQCQVDSQVTMMFWYRQQPGQSLTLIATANQGSEATYESGFVIDKFPISRPNLTFSTLTVSNMSPEDSSIYLCSVESQGWYTEAFFGQGTRLTVV.

Remarks on this clone: This sample includes further DNA sequences coding for the same CDR3. V usage is TRBV28 and J usage is TRBJ2-5; 9 nucleotides align to TRBD2. Germline V CDR1 and CDR2: MDHEN, SYDVKM. Unmatched junction bases numbered 3, after V lost 3 bases and J lost 1 base. CDR3 length equals 15 residues. The CDR3 region is CASSLGGRAQETQYF. For the CDR3, the DNA is TGTGCCAGCAGTTTGGGCGGGAGGGCCCAAGAGACCCAGTACTTC.

This chain links TRBV11-3 with TRBJ2-1, with D perhaps matching TRBD2 (5 bases). With 5 bases removed from V and 7 bases from J, the gap between germline ends came to 12 bases. The CDR3 spans 13 residues. Germline CDR1 SGHNT, CDR2 YENEEA. CDR3 protein: CASSRTGQNEQFF. Here the CDR3 DNA reads TGTGCCAGCAGCCGGACTGGCCAGAATGAGCAGTTCTTC.

This chain links TRBV28 with TRBJ2-1, with D unclear. Germline CDR1 and CDR2: MDHEN and SYDVKM. The CDR3 runs to 14 residues. The V and J ends lost 7 bases and 10 bases respectively, with 20 bases between them. The CDR3 is CASTLNSRFVEQFF. The CDR3 region has the DNA TGTGCCAGCACCTTGAACAGCCGCTTCGTGGAGCAGTTCTTC.

The chain joins TRBV2 to TRBJ1-2; TRBD1 aligns across 10 bases. J gave up 8 bases and V 3 bases, and 9 bases lay outside the gene matches. CDR3 length equals 15 residues. Per germline, CDR1 SNHLY and CDR2 FYNNEI. In DNA, the CDR3 is TGTGCCAGCAGTGATAGGACAGGGGGATTAGGGGGCTACACCTTC. Amino acids: CASSDRTGGLGGYTF.

A single count supports this clone. This sequence joins TRBV30 and TRBJ2-1, with TRBD2 matching 8 bases. The CDR3 extends over 17 amino acids. The V segment lost 0 bases and the J segment 2 bases; nucleotides outside the gene matches: 9. Germline assignment: CDR1 GTSNPN and CDR2 SVGIG (reference sequence). Here the CDR3 DNA reads TGTGCCTGGAGTGTCTTGGGGACTAGTGGTACCTACAATGAGCAGTTCTTC. Translating gives CAWSVLGTSGTYNEQFF.